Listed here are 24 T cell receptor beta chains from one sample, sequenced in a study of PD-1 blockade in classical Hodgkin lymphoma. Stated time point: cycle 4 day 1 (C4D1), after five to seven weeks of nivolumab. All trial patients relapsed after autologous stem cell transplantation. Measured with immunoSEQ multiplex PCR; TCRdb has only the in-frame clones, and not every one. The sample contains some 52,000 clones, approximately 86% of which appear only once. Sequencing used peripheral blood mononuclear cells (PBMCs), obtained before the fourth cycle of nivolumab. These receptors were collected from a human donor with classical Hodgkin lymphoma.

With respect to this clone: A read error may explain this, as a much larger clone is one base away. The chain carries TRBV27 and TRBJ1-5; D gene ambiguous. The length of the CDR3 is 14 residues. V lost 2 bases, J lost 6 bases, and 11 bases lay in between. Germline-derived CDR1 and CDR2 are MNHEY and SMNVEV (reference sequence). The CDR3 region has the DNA TGTGCCAGCAGTTTAGGTTCAGAGAGTCAGCCCCAGCATTTT. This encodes CASSLGSESQPQHF.

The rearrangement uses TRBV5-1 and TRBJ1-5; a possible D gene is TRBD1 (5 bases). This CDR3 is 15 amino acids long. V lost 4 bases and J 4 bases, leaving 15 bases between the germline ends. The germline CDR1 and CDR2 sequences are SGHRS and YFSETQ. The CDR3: CASSLGGDSNQPQHF. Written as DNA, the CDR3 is TGCGCCAGCAGCCTGGGTGGGGACTCTAATCAGCCCCAGCATTTT.

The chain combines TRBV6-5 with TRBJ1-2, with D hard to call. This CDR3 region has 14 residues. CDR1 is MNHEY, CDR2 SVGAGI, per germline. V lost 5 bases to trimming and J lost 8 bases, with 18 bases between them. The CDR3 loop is CASSPTGFGRGYTF. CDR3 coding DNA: TGTGCCAGCAGTCCAACCGGGTTCGGCCGGGGCTACACCTTC.

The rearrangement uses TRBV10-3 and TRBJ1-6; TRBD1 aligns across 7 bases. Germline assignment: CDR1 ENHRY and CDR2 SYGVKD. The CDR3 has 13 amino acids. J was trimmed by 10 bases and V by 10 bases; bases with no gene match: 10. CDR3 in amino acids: CATREGAGSPLHF. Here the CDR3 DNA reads TGTGCCACCCGCGAGGGGGCTGGCTCACCCCTCCACTTT.

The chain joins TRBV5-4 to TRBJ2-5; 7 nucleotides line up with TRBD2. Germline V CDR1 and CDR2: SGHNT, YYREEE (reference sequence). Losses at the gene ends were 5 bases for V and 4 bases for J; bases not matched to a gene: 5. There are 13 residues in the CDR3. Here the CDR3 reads CASSFRTRETQYF. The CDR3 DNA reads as TGTGCCAGCAGTTTTAGGACTAGAGAGACCCAGTACTTC.

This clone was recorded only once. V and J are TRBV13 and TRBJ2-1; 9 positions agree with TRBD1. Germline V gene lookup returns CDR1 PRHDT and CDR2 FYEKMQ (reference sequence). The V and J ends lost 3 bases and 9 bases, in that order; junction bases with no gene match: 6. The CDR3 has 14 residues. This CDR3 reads CASSFGQGFAEQFF. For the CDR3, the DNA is TGTGCCAGCAGCTTTGGACAGGGGTTTGCTGAGCAGTTCTTC.

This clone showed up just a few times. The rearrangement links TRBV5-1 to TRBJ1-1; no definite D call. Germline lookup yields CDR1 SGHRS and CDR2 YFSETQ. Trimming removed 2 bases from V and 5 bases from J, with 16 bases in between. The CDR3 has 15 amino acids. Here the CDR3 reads CASSLGSTGGTEAFF. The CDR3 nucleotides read TGCGCCAGCAGCTTAGGTTCGACGGGAGGAACTGAAGCTTTCTTT.

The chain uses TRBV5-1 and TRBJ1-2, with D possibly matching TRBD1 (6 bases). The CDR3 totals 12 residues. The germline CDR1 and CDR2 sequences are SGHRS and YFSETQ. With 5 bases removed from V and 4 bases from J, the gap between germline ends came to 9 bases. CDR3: CASREGGYGYTF. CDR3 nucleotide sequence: TGCGCCAGCAGGGAGGGGGGCTATGGCTACACCTTC.

In nucleotides, the CDR3 is TGCAGCGTTGATGGGGGGGTCACAGATACGCAGTATTTT. Translating it yields CSVDGGVTDTQYF. The genes are TRBV29-1 and TRBJ2-3; 7 bases fit TRBD2. The germline gives CDR1 SQVTM, CDR2 ANQGSEA. The CDR3 runs to 13 residues. The V and J ends lost 3 bases and 2 bases, in that order; junction bases with no gene match: 2.

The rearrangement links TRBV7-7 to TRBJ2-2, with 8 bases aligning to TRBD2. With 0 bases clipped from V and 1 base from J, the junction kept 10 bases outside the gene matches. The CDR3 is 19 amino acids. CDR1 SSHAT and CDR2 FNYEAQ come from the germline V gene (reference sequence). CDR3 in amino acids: CASSLALAGTILNTGELFF. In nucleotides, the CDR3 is TGTGCCAGCAGCTTAGCGCTAGCGGGCACAATCCTGAACACCGGGGAGCTGTTTTTT.

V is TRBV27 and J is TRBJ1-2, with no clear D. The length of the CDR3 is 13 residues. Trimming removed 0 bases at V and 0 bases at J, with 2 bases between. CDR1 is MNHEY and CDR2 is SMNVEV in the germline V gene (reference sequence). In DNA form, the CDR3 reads TGTGCCAGCAGTTTATCAGCTAACTATGGCTACACCTTC. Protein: CASSLSANYGYTF.

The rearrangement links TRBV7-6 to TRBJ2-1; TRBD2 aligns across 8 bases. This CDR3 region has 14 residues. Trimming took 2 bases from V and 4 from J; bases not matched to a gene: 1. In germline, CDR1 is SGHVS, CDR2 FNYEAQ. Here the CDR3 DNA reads TGTGCCAGCAGCTTATCGGGGGGGTACAATGAGCAGTTCTTC. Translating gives CASSLSGGYNEQFF.

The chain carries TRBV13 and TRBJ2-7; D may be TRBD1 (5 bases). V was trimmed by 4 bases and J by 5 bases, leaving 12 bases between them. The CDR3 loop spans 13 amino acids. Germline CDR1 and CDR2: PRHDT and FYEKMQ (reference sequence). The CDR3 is CASSYKTVHEQYF. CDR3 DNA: TGTGCCAGCAGCTATAAGACAGTACACGAGCAGTACTTC.

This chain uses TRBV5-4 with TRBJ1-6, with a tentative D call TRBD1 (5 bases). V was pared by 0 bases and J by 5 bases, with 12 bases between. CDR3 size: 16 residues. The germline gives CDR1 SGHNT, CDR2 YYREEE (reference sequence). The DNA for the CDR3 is TGTGCCAGCAGCTTGGCAGGGCCAGAAAATAATTCACCCCTCCACTTT. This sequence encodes CASSLAGPENNSPLHF.

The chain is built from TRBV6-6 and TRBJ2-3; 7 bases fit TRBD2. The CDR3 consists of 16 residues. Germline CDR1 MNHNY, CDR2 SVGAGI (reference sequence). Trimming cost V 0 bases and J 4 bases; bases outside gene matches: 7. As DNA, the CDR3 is TGTGCCAGCAGTTACTCTCAGCGGGGTGCGTCAGATACGCAGTATTTT. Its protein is CASSYSQRGASDTQYF.

CDR3 nucleotides: TGTGCCAGCTCACCACCGGGAGTAGCGGGGGGCTACGAGCAGTACTTC. The encoded protein is CASSPPGVAGGYEQYF. J is TRBJ2-7 and V is TRBV18, with 10 bases aligning to TRBD2. The CDR3 covers 16 residues. Germline V gene lookup returns CDR1 KGHSH and CDR2 LQKENI. After removal of 0 bases from V and 3 bases from J, the junction contained 5 bases not matched to a gene.

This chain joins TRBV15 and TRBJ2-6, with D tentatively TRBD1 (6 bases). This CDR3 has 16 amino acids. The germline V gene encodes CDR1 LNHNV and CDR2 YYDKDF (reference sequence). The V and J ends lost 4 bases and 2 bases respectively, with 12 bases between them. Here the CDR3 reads CATSTRTVAGANVLTF. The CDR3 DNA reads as TGTGCCACCAGCACCCGGACAGTGGCTGGGGCCAACGTCCTGACTTTC.

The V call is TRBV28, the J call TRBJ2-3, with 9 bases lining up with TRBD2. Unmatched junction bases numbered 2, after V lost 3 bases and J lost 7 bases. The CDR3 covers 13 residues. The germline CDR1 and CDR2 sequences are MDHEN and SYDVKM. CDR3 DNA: TGTGCCAGCAGTTTCCTAGCGGGAAATACGCAGTATTTT. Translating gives CASSFLAGNTQYF.

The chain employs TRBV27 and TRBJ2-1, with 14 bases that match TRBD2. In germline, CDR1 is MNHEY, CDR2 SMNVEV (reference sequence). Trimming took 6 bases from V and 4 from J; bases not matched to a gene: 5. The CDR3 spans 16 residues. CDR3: CASRAGTSGGYNEQFF. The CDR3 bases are TGTGCCAGCAGGGCAGGGACTAGCGGGGGTTACAATGAGCAGTTCTTC.

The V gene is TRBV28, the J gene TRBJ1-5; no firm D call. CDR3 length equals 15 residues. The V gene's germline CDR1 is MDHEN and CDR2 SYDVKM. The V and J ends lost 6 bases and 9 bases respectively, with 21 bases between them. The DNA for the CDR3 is TGTGCCAGCAGCCACCCCCGGGCTACCCTAGGGCCCCAGCATTTT. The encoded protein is CASSHPRATLGPQHF.

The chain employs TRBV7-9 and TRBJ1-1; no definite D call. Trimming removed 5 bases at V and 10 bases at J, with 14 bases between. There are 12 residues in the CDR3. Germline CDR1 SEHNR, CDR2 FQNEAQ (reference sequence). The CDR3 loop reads CASSGSLLGAFF. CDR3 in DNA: TGTGCCAGCAGCGGATCCTTACTGGGAGCTTTCTTT.

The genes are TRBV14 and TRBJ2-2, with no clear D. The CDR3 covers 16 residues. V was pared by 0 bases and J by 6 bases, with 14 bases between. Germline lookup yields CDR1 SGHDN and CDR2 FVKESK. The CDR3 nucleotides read TGTGCCAGCAGCCAAGATGCGACGCCGGTCGCCGGGGAGCTGTTTTTT. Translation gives CASSQDATPVAGELFF.

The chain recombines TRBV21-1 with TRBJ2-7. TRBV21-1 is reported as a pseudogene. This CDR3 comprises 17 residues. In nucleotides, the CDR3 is TGTGCCAGCAGCAAATGGGCTCCGGGACCTAAGTGCTACGAGCAGTACTTC. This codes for CASSKWAPGPKCYEQYF.

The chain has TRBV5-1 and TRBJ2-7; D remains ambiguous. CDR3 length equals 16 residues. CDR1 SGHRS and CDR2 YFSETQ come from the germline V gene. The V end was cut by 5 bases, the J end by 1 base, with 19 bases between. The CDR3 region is CASSLTSRDTSYEQYF. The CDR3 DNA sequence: TGCGCCAGCAGTTTGACCTCGCGCGACACTTCCTACGAGCAGTACTTC.